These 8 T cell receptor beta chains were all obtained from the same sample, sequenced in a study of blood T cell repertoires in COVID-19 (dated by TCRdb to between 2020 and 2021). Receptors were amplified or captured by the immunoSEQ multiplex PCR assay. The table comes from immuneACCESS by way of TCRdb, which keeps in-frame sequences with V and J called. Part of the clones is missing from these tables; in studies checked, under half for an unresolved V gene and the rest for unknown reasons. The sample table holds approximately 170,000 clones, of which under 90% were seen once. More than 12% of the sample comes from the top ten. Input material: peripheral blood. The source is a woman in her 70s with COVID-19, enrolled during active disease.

CDR3 protein: CAWSVQGGSNQPQHF. CDR3 bases: TGTGCCTGGAGTGTACAGGGGGGAAGCAATCAGCCCCAGCATTTT. V usage is TRBV30 and J usage is TRBJ1-5; TRBD1 aligns across 8 bases. Trimming removed 0 bases from V and 1 base from J; junction bases left unmatched: 2. The CDR3 is 15 amino acids. Germline CDR1 reads GTSNPN; CDR2 reads SVGIG (reference sequence).

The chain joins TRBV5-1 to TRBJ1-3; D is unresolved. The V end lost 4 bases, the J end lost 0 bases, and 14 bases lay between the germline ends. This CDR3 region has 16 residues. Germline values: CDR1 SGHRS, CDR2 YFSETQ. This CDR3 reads CASSPNLQSSGNTIYF. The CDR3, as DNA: TGCGCCAGCAGCCCAAACCTACAGAGCTCTGGAAACACCATATATTTT. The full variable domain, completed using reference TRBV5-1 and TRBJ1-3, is KAGVTQTPRYLIKTRGQQVTLSCSPISGHRSVSWYQQTPGQGLQFLFEYFSETQRNKGNFPGRFSGRQFSNSRSEMNVSTLELGDSALYLCASSPNLQSSGNTIYFGEGSWLTVV.

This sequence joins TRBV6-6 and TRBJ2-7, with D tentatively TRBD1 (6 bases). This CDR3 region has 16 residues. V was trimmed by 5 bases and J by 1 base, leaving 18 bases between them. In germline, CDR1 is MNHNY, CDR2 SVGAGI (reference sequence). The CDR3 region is CASSPRGQKVSYEQYF. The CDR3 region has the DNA TGTGCCAGCAGTCCCCGCGGACAGAAAGTTTCCTACGAGCAGTACTTC.

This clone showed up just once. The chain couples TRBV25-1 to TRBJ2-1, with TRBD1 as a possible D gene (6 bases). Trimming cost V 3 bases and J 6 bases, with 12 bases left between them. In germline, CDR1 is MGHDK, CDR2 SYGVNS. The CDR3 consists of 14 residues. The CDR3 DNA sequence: TGTGCCAGCAGTGACACGGGACATTCCAATGAGCAGTTCTTC. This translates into CASSDTGHSNEQFF.

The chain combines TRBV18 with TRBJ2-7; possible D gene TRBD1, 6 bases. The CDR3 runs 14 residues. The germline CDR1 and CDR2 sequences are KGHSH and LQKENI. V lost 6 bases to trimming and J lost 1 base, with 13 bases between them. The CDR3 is CASSSGQSSYEQYF. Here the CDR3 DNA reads TGTGCCAGCTCGTCCGGACAGTCATCCTACGAGCAGTACTTC.

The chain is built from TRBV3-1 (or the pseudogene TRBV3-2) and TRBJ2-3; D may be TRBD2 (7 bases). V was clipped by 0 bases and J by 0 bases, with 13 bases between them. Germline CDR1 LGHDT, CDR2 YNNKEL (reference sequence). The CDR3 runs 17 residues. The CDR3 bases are TGTGCCAGCAGCCAAGATACGGCGGGGGCTAGCACAGATACGCAGTATTTT. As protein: CASSQDTAGASTDTQYF.

This CDR3 is CASSLAGTVYGYTF. CDR3 sequence (DNA): TGTGCCAGCAGTTTAGCCGGGACAGTCTATGGCTACACCTTC. This chain joins TRBV28 and TRBJ1-2; 7 positions match TRBD1. The CDR3 is 14 amino acids. V shed 2 bases and J 4 bases; nucleotides not matched to a gene: 4. The germline V gene has CDR1 MDHEN and CDR2 SYDVKM.

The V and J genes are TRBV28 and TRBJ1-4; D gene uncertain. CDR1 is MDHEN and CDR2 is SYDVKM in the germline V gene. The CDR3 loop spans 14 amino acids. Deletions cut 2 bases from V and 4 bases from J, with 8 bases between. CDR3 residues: CASSLTESNEKLFF. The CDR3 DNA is TGTGCCAGCAGTTTAACAGAGAGTAATGAAAAACTGTTTTTT.